This T cell receptor (beta chain) appears in the sequencing data of a study of shared clonotypes between healthy human individuals. Free of recent acute infections or vaccinations, the donors were healthy HIV-negative adults. The assay used deep level. For every subset, genomic DNA was evenly distributed across several immunoSEQ plates. Using 200 ng DNA, around 30,000 T cell genomes, the sorted-subset replicate PCRs were run. Measured with immunoSEQ multiplex PCR; TCRdb has only the in-frame clones, and not every one. The sample records more than 400,000 clones, 90% to 96% being singletons. Germline CDR1 and CDR2: KGHSH and LQKENI. This CDR3 is 18 amino acids long. V was shortened by 4 bases and J by 9 bases, with 31 bases between the two germline ends.

V is TRBV18 and J is TRBJ2-7; a weak D match, TRBD1 (6 bases). This clonotype originated in a woman aged 25 to 39 in good health. The sample taken for sequencing was naive CD4+ T cells sorted from blood. Subset defined: CD45RA+ positively selected. The CDR3 loop is CASSLTGTLRWKQFSQYF. CDR3 DNA sequence: TGTGCCAGCTCACTAACGGGGACACTCCGGTGGAAGCAATTCTCGCAGTACTTC.